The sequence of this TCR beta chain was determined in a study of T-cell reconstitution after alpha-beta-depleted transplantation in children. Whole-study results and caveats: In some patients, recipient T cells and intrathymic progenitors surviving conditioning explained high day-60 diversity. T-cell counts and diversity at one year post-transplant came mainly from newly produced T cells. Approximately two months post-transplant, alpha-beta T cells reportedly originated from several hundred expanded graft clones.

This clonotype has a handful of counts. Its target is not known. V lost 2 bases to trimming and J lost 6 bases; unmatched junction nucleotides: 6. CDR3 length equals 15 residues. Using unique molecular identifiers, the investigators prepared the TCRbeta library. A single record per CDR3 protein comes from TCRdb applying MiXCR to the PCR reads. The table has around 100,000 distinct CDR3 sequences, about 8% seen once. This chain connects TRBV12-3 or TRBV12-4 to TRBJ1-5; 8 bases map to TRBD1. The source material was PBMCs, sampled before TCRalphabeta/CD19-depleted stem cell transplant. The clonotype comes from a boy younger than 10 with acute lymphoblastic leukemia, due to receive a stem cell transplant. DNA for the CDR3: TGTGCCAGCAGTTTAAGTGGGACAGGTCCTCAGCCCCAGCATTTT. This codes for CASSLSGTGPQPQHF.